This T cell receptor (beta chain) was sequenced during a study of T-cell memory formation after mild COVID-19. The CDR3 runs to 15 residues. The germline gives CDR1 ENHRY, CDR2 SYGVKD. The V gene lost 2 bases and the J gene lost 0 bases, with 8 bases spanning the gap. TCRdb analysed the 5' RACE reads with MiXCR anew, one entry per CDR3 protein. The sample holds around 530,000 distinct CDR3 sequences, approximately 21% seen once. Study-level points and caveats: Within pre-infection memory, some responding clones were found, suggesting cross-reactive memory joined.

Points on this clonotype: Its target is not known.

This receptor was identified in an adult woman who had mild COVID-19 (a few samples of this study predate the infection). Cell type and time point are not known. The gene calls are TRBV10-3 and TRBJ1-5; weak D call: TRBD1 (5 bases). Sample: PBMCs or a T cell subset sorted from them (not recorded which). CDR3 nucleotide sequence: TGTGCCATCAGTGAGGGGGCGGCTAGCAATCAGCCCCAGCATTTT. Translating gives CAISEGAASNQPQHF.